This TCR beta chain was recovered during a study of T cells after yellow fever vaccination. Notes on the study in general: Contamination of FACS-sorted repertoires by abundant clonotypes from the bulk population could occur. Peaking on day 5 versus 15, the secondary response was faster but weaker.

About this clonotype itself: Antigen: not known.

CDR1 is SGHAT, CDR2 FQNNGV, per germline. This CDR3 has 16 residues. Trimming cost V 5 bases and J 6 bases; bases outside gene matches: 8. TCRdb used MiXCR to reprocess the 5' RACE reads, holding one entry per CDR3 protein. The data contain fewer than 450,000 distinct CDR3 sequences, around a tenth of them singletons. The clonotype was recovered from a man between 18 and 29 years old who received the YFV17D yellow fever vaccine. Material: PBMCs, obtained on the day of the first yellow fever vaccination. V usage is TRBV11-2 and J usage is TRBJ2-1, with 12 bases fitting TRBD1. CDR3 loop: CASSLIRDRGPNEQFF. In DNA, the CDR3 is TGTGCCAGCAGCCTGATCCGGGACAGGGGGCCCAATGAGCAGTTCTTC.